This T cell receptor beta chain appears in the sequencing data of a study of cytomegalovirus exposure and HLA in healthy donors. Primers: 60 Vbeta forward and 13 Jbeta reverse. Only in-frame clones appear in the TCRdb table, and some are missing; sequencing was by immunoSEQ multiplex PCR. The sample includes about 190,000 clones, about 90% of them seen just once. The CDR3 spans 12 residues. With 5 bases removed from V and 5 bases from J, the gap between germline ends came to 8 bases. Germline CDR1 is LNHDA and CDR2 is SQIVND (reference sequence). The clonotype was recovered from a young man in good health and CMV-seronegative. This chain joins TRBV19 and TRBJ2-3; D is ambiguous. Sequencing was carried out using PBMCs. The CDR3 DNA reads TGTGCCAGTAGTGGCAAACGAGATACGCAGTATTTT. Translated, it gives CASSGKRDTQYF. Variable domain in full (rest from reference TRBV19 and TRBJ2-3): DGGITQSPKYLFRKEGQNVTLSCEQNLNHDAMYWYRQDPGQGLRLIYYSQIVNDFQKGDIAEGYSVSREKKESFPLTVTSAQKNPTAFYLCASSGKRDTQYFGPGTRLTVL.